The 23 T cell receptor beta chains listed next were all sequenced from one sample in a study of blood T cell repertoires in COVID-19. Using immunoSEQ multiplex PCR, the repertoire was profiled, and TCRdb retains in-frame clones only, with some absent. This table holds about 150,000 clones, roughly 87% found once. Sequencing was carried out using PBMCs or T cells enriched from blood (not recorded which). The source is a woman in her fifties or sixties who had recovered from COVID-19.

This chain joins TRBV5-4 and TRBJ2-1; 10 bases line up with TRBD2. The germline V gene has CDR1 SGHNT and CDR2 YYREEE (reference sequence). The V gene end was trimmed by 0 bases and the J gene end by 4 bases; junction bases not matched to a gene: 10. This CDR3 contains 18 residues. The CDR3 DNA sequence: TGTGCCAGCAGCTTGGGATCTAGCGGGAGTATTTTGTACAATGAGCAGTTCTTC. Protein sequence: CASSLGSSGSILYNEQFF. The whole variable domain, filled in from reference TRBV5-4 and TRBJ2-1, reads ETGVTQSPTHLIKTRGQQVTLRCSSQSGHNTVSWYQQALGQGPQFIFQYYREEENGRGNFPPRFSGLQFPNYSSELNVNALELDDSALYLCASSLGSSGSILYNEQFFGPGTRLTVL.

The J gene is TRBJ1-4, the V gene TRBV11-2; 7 bases map to TRBD1. CDR1 is SGHAT, CDR2 FQNNGV, per germline. V gave up 5 bases and J gave up 4 bases; unmatched junction bases: 7. This CDR3 contains 15 residues. The CDR3 sequence: CASSPKTGINEKLFF. In DNA, the CDR3 is TGTGCCAGCAGCCCTAAGACAGGGATTAATGAAAAACTGTTTTTT. The entire variable domain, with the rest obtained from reference TRBV11-2 and TRBJ1-4, is as follows: EAGVAQSPRYKIIEKRQSVAFWCNPISGHATLYWYQQILGQGPKLLIQFQNNGVVDDSQLPKDRFSAERLKGVDSTLKIQPAKLEDSAVYLCASSPKTGINEKLFFGSGTQLSVL.

This chain links TRBV19 with TRBJ1-5; a possible D gene is TRBD1 (5 bases). The CDR3 spans 13 residues. Germline V gives CDR1 LNHDA, CDR2 SQIVND (reference sequence). Trimming took 4 bases from V and 6 from J, leaving 10 bases between them. The CDR3 DNA reads TGTGCCAGTAGTAGGCAGGGCCTTCAGCCCCAGCATTTT. Amino acids: CASSRQGLQPQHF. Full variable domain (rest looked up from reference TRBV19 and TRBJ1-5): DGGITQSPKYLFRKEGQNVTLSCEQNLNHDAMYWYRQDPGQGLRLIYYSQIVNDFQKGDIAEGYSVSREKKESFPLTVTSAQKNPTAFYLCASSRQGLQPQHFGDGTRLSIL.

The V call is TRBV6-1, the J call TRBJ1-2, with D hard to call. Trimming took 2 bases from V and 5 from J, leaving 9 bases between them. The germline CDR1 and CDR2 sequences are MNHNS and SASEGT. The CDR3 is 13 amino acids. CDR3 in DNA: TGTGCCAGCAGTGAATATCAGACTTATGGCTACACCTTC. Protein product: CASSEYQTYGYTF.

The J gene is TRBJ2-2, the V gene TRBV28; 7 bases match TRBD1. The germline gives CDR1 MDHEN, CDR2 SYDVKM. This CDR3 comprises 14 residues. Unmatched junction bases numbered 6, after V lost 4 bases and J lost 7 bases. This CDR3 reads CASSYDRVSGELFF. CDR3 DNA sequence: TGTGCCAGCAGTTACGACAGGGTGAGCGGGGAGCTGTTTTTT.

The genes are TRBV9 and TRBJ1-5; D gene uncertain. The ends were cut back, 2 bases at V and 2 bases at J, with 8 bases in the middle. The CDR3 has 14 amino acids. Germline CDR1 SGDLS, CDR2 YYNGEE. The CDR3: CASSVEGGNQPQHF. CDR3 DNA sequence: TGTGCCAGCAGCGTGGAGGGCGGCAATCAGCCCCAGCATTTT. Full variable domain (remainder filled in from reference TRBV9 and TRBJ1-5): DSGVTQTPKHLITATGQRVTLRCSPRSGDLSVYWYQQSLDQGLQFLIQYYNGEERAKGNILERFSAQQFPDLHSELNLSSLELGDSALYFCASSVEGGNQPQHFGDGTRLSIL.

The chain recombines TRBV9 with TRBJ1-1, with 9 bases that match TRBD1. Germline V gene lookup returns CDR1 SGDLS and CDR2 YYNGEE. The CDR3 has 15 amino acids. Trimming removed 4 bases from V and 1 base from J; junction bases left unmatched: 5. The CDR3 reads CASSPRDRANTEAFF. Here the CDR3 DNA reads TGTGCCAGCAGCCCCCGGGACAGGGCGAACACTGAAGCTTTCTTT.

The V gene is TRBV4-3, the J gene TRBJ1-2; D gene uncertain. CDR1 is LGHNA, CDR2 YSLEER, per germline. V lost 4 bases, J lost 2 bases, and 17 bases lay in between. There are 16 residues in the CDR3. The CDR3, as DNA: TGCGCCAGCAGCCCTGGGTTGGCAGCGGAAAACTATGGCTACACCTTC. Its translation is CASSPGLAAENYGYTF.

J is TRBJ1-1 and V is TRBV5-6, with 9 nucleotides matching TRBD1. After removal of 4 bases from V and 0 bases from J, the junction contained 4 bases not matched to a gene. The germline gives CDR1 SGHDT, CDR2 YYEEEE. The CDR3 sequence is 15 residues long. The CDR3 bases are TGTGCCAGCAGCCGGACAGGGGTCATGAACACTGAAGCTTTCTTT. Protein: CASSRTGVMNTEAFF.

The V and J genes are TRBV14 and TRBJ2-7; D is possibly TRBD1 (6 bases). The germline gives CDR1 SGHDN, CDR2 FVKESK. This CDR3 region has 15 residues. V was pared by 4 bases and J by 3 bases, with 16 bases between. The CDR3, as DNA: TGTGCCAGCAGCCCCCAACAGGGTCTCGGCTACGAGCAGTACTTC. Translated, it gives CASSPQQGLGYEQYF.

This chain links TRBV19 with TRBJ1-5, with 9 positions matching TRBD1. From germline, CDR1 is LNHDA and CDR2 SQIVND (reference sequence). Losses at the gene ends were 4 bases for V and 0 bases for J; bases not matched to a gene: 4. The CDR3 totals 16 residues. The CDR3: CASSTGQGYSNQPQHF. The CDR3 nucleotides read TGTGCCAGTAGTACGGGACAGGGATATAGCAATCAGCCCCAGCATTTT.

The chain carries TRBV2 and TRBJ1-5, with no clear D. The V gene's germline CDR1 is SNHLY and CDR2 FYNNEI. The CDR3 contains 15 residues. With 5 bases removed from V and 1 base from J, the gap between germline ends came to 12 bases. The DNA of the CDR3 is TGTGCCAGCAGTCCGACTGGTTTCAGCAATCAGCCCCAGCATTTT. Its translation: CASSPTGFSNQPQHF.

This clone came up once. The rearrangement uses TRBV7-9 and TRBJ1-1; D is perhaps TRBD1 (5 bases). CDR3 size: 15 residues. V lost 6 bases and J lost 4, with 18 bases in between. The V gene's germline CDR1 is SEHNR and CDR2 FQNEAQ (reference sequence). The CDR3: CASSLLRPQGTEAFF. As DNA, the CDR3 is TGTGCCAGCAGTCTCCTCCGGCCCCAGGGCACTGAAGCTTTCTTT.

The chain couples TRBV30 to TRBJ1-4, with 10 bases fitting TRBD1. Germline-derived CDR1 and CDR2 are GTSNPN and SVGIG (reference sequence). This CDR3 comprises 14 residues. The junction had 7 bases not matched to a gene; V was cut back by 4 bases and J by 8 bases. The CDR3 bases are TGTGCCTGGAACCGCGGGACAGGGGAAGAAAAACTGTTTTTT. This encodes CAWNRGTGEEKLFF. The variable domain in full, completed from reference TRBV30 and TRBJ1-4, reads SQTIHQWPATLVQPVGSPLSLECTVEGTSNPNLYWYRQAAGRGLQLLFYSVGIGQISSEVPQNLSASRPQDRQFILSSKKLLLSDSGFYLCAWNRGTGEEKLFFGSGTQLSVL.

The chain joins TRBV5-1 to TRBJ2-5; TRBD2 agrees at 7 bases. The CDR3 runs to 15 residues. Germline V CDR1 and CDR2: SGHRS, YFSETQ. Losses at the gene ends were 3 bases for V and 0 bases for J; bases not matched to a gene: 5. CDR3 protein: CASSSSGGHQETQYF. The CDR3 coding sequence is TGCGCCAGCAGCTCCTCGGGAGGTCACCAAGAGACCCAGTACTTC.

This chain connects TRBV3-1 (or the pseudogene TRBV3-2) to TRBJ2-5; D might be TRBD1 (6 bases). The CDR3 loop spans 15 amino acids. Trimming left V 4 bases short and J 4 bases short, with 16 bases between. The germline CDR1 and CDR2 sequences are LGHDT and YNNKEL (reference sequence). The CDR3 region has the DNA TGTGCCAGCAGCCTCCTCAGGGGTGCGGGAGAGACCCAGTACTTC. Its translation: CASSLLRGAGETQYF.

This clone was counted a single time. The chain combines TRBV6-5 with TRBJ2-1; D possibly corresponds to TRBD1 (5 bases). From germline, CDR1 is MNHEY and CDR2 SVGAGI. V lost 4 bases and J lost 8, with 9 bases in between. The CDR3 has 12 residues. The CDR3 is CASSWQGYEQFF. For the CDR3, the DNA is TGTGCCAGCAGTTGGCAGGGATATGAGCAGTTCTTC.

The chain recombines TRBV30 with TRBJ1-6; perhaps TRBD1 as D (5 bases). The CDR3 is 13 residues long. Per the germline V gene, CDR1 is GTSNPN and CDR2 is SVGIG (reference sequence). V was clipped by 3 bases and J by 7 bases, with 10 bases between them. The DNA of the CDR3 is TGTGCCTGGAGAGGGGTACTGAATTCACCCCTCCACTTT. It translates to CAWRGVLNSPLHF.

The chain recombines TRBV28 with TRBJ2-6; no clear D gene. V lost 6 bases to trimming and J lost 1 base, with 13 bases between them. CDR1 is MDHEN and CDR2 is SYDVKM in the germline V gene. This CDR3 region has 16 residues. The CDR3 reads CASRRTGTSGANVLTF. The CDR3 DNA reads as TGTGCCAGCAGACGCACCGGTACGTCTGGGGCCAACGTCCTGACTTTC.

The V and J genes are TRBV5-1 and TRBJ2-7, with 7 bases matching TRBD1. The CDR3 totals 14 residues. Germline V gives CDR1 SGHRS, CDR2 YFSETQ. The ends lost 7 bases at V and 0 bases at J; junction bases unmatched: 7. The CDR3 spells CASARTGLSYEQYF. The CDR3 DNA sequence: TGCGCCAGCGCCCGGACAGGCCTCTCCTACGAGCAGTACTTC.

J is TRBJ2-7 and V is TRBV7-9; maybe TRBD1 (6 bases). The germline V and J ends were trimmed by 4 bases and 13 bases, with 20 bases remaining between them. The CDR3 runs 13 residues. Germline values: CDR1 SEHNR, CDR2 FQNEAQ (reference sequence). DNA of the CDR3: TGTGCCAGCAGCTATACCGGGACATGGAATCCTTACTTC. Its translation is CASSYTGTWNPYF.

The chain couples TRBV7-2 to TRBJ1-4; 8 bases line up with TRBD1. CDR1 SGHTA and CDR2 FQGNSA come from the germline V gene. Trimming took 2 bases from V and 4 from J; bases not matched to a gene: 3. The CDR3 totals 15 residues. The CDR3 loop reads CASSLTGGNNEKLFF. The CDR3 bases are TGTGCCAGCAGCTTAACAGGGGGGAATAATGAAAAACTGTTTTTT.

The chain has TRBV28 and TRBJ2-5; a possible D gene is TRBD1 (5 bases). There are 13 residues in the CDR3. With 3 bases removed from V and 5 bases from J, the gap between germline ends came to 10 bases. The germline V gene encodes CDR1 MDHEN and CDR2 SYDVKM. CDR3 coding DNA: TGTGCCAGCAGTTTGCAGGGTGCGGAGACCCAGTACTTC. This sequence encodes CASSLQGAETQYF.